One sample yielded the 3 T cell receptor beta chains listed below, sequenced in a study of T cell responses to AZD1222 COVID-19 vaccine. Here immunoSEQ multiplex PCR was the method, and the copy in TCRdb shows in-frame clones only, minus some. Of approximately 60,000 clones in the sample, roughly 89% were seen once. This specimen consisted of peripheral blood, obtained on day 0 of AZD1222 vaccination. Receptor source: an adult in good health.

The V call is TRBV2, the J call TRBJ1-1; the D is unclear. Germline CDR1 and CDR2: SNHLY and FYNNEI. The ends were cut back, 8 bases at V and 0 bases at J, with 10 bases in the middle. The CDR3 contains 13 residues. CDR3 in DNA: TGTGCCAGCTTCGCCTATATGAACACTGAAGCTTTCTTT. Its protein product is CASFAYMNTEAFF.

V and J are TRBV11-3 and TRBJ1-1, with D tentatively TRBD1 (5 bases). V was shortened by 4 bases and J by 4 bases, with 16 bases between the two germline ends. The CDR3 has 15 residues. The germline V gene encodes CDR1 SGHNT and CDR2 YENEEA. CDR3 protein: CASSSTRGQITEAFF. DNA for the CDR3: TGTGCCAGCAGCTCGACAAGGGGCCAGATCACTGAAGCTTTCTTT.

To note about this clone: A read error may explain this, as a much larger clone is one base away. The sample has other DNA sequences that encode this CDR3 too. The chain employs TRBV6-1 and TRBJ1-3; D remains unclear. The CDR3 sequence is 14 residues long. Germline V gene data show CDR1 as MNHNS and CDR2 as SASEGT. The CDR3 is CASSEAVSGNTIYF. The CDR3 nucleotides are TGTGCCAGCAGCGAAGCAGTCTCTGGAAACACCATATATTTT.